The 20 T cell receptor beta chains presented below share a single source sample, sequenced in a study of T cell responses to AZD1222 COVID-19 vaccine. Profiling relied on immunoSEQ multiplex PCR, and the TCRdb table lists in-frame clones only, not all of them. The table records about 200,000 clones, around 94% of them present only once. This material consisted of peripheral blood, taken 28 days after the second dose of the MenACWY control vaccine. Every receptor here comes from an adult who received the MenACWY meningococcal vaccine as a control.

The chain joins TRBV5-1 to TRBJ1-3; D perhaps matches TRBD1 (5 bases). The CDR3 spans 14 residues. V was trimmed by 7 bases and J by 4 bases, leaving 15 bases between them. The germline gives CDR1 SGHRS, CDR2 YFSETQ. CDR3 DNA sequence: TGCGCCAGCCGGATGGAGGGGCTCGGAAACACCATATATTTT. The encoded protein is CASRMEGLGNTIYF.

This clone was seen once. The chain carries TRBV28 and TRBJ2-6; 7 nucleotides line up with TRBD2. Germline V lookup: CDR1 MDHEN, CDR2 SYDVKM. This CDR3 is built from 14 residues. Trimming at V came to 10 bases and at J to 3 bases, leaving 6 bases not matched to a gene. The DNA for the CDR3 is TGTGCCACCAGCGGGGCTATTGGGGCCAACGTCCTGACTTTC. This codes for CATSGAIGANVLTF.

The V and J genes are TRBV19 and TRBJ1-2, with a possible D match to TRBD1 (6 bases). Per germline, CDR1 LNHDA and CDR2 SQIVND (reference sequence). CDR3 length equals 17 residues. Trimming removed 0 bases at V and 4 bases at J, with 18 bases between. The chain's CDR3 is CASSIDFPQGRSYGYTF. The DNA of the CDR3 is TGTGCCAGTAGTATAGATTTCCCACAGGGCCGCAGCTATGGCTACACCTTC.

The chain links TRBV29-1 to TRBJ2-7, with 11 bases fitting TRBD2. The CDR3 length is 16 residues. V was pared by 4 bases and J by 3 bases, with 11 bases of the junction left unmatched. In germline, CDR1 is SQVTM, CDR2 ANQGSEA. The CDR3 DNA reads TGCAGCGTTGCCGGGACTAGCGGAGAGGTAGTCTACGAGCAGTACTTC. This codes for CSVAGTSGEVVYEQYF.

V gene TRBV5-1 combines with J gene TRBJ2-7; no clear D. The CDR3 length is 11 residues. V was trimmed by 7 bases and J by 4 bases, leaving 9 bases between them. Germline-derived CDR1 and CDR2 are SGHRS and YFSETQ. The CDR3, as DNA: TGCGCCAGCTCCGATTCTTACGAGCAGTACTTC. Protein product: CASSDSYEQYF.

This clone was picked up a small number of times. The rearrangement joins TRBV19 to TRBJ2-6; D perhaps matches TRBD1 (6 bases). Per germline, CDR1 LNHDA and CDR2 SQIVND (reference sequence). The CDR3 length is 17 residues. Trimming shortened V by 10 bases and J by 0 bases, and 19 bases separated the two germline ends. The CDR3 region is CATSTGASFSGANVLTF. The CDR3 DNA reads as TGTGCCACTTCGACAGGTGCTAGCTTCTCTGGGGCCAACGTCCTGACTTTC. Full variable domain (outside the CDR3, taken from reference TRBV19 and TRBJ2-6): DGGITQSPKYLFRKEGQNVTLSCEQNLNHDAMYWYRQDPGQGLRLIYYSQIVNDFQKGDIAEGYSVSREKKESFPLTVTSAQKNPTAFYLCATSTGASFSGANVLTFGAGSRLTVL.

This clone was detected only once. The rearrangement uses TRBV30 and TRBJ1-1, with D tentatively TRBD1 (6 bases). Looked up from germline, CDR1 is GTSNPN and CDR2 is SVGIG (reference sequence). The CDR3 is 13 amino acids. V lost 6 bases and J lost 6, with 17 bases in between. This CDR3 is CACSQGLLPEAFF. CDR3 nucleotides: TGTGCCTGCTCACAGGGTTTGTTGCCTGAAGCTTTCTTT.

CDR3 nucleotide sequence: TGTGCCAGCAGGGGTCCCGGGGACTTTAATGAAAAACTGTTTTTT. It codes for CASRGPGDFNEKLFF. The chain combines TRBV13 with TRBJ1-4; perhaps TRBD1 as D (5 bases). Germline-derived CDR1 and CDR2 are PRHDT and FYEKMQ (reference sequence). The CDR3 sequence is 15 residues long. V was clipped by 6 bases and J by 4 bases, with 15 bases between them. Using reference TRBV13 and TRBJ1-4 for the parts outside the CDR3, the full variable domain is AAGVIQSPRHLIKEKRETATLKCYPIPRHDTVYWYQQGPGQDPQFLISFYEKMQSDKGSIPDRFSAQQFSDYHSELNMSSLELGDSALYFCASRGPGDFNEKLFFGSGTQLSVL.

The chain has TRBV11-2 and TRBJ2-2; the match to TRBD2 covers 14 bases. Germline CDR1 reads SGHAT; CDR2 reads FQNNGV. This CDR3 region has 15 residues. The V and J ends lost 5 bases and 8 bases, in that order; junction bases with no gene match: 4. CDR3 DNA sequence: TGTGCCAGCAGCCGGCGACTAGCGGGAGGGGGGGAGCTGTTTTTT. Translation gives CASSRRLAGGGELFF.

CDR3 DNA sequence: TGTGCCAGCAGTGAAGGGACAAACTATGGCTACACCTTC. This encodes CASSEGTNYGYTF. This chain links TRBV28 with TRBJ1-2, with a tentative D call TRBD1 (6 bases). Germline CDR1 reads MDHEN; CDR2 reads SYDVKM. Trimming removed 5 bases at V and 2 bases at J, with 9 bases between. The CDR3 runs to 13 residues.

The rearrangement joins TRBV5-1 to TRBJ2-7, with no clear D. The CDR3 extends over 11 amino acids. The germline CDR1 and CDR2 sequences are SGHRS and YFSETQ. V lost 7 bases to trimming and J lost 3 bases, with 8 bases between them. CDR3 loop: CASPNNYEQYF. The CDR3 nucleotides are TGCGCCAGCCCGAACAACTACGAGCAGTACTTC.

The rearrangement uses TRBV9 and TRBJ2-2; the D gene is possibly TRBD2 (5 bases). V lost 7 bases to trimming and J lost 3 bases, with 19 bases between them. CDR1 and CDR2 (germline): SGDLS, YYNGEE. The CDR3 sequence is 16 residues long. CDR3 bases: TGTGCCAGCGGGCTATACGGGGAGCTCGACACCGGGGAGCTGTTTTTT. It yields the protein CASGLYGELDTGELFF.

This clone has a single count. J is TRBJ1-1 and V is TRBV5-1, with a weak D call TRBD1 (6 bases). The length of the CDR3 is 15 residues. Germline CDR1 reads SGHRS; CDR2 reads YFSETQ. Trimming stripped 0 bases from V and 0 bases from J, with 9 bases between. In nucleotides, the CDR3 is TGCGCCAGCAGCTTGGGACAGGTCATGAACACTGAAGCTTTCTTT. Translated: CASSLGQVMNTEAFF.

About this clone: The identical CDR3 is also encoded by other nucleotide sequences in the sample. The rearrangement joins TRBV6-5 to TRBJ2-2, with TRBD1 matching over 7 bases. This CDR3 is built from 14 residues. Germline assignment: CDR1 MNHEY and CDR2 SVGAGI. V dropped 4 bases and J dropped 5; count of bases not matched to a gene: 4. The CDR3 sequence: CASSSTGNTGELFF. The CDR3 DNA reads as TGTGCCAGCAGTTCGACAGGGAATACCGGGGAGCTGTTTTTT.

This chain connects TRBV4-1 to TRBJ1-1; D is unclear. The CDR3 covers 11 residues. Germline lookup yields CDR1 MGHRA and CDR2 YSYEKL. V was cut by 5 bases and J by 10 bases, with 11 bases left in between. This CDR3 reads CASSTTKGAFF. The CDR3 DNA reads TGCGCCAGCAGCACAACTAAGGGAGCTTTCTTT.

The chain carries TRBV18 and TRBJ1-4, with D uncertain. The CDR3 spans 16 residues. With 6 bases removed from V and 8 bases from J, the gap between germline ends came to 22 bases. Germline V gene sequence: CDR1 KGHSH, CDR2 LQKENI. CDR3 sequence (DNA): TGTGCCAGCTCCCCCAGCGACTTGGCCGTGAGGGAAAAACTGTTTTTT. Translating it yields CASSPSDLAVREKLFF. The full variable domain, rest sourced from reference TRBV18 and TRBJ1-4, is NAGVMQNPRHLVRRRGQEARLRCSPMKGHSHVYWYRQLPEEGLKFMVYLQKENIIDESGMPKERFSAEFPKEGPSILRIQQVVRGDSAAYFCASSPSDLAVREKLFFGSGTQLSVL.

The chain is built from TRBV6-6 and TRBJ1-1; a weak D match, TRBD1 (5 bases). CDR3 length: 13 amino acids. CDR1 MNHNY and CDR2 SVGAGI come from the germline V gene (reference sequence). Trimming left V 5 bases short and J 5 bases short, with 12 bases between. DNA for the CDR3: TGTGCCAGCAGTCCACTCGGGGGAACTGAAGCTTTCTTT. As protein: CASSPLGGTEAFF.

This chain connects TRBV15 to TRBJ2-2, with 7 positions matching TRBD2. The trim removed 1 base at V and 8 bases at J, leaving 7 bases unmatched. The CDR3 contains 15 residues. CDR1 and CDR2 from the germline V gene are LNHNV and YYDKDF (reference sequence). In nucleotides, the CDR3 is TGTGCCACCAGCAGAGGCTCCAGGGAGGGTGGGGAGCTGTTTTTT. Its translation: CATSRGSREGGELFF. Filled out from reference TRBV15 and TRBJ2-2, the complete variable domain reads DAMVIQNPRYQVTQFGKPVTLSCSQTLNHNVMYWYQQKSSQAPKLLFHYYDKDFNNEADTPDNFQSRRPNTSFCFLDIRSPGLGDTAMYLCATSRGSREGGELFFGEGSRLTVL.

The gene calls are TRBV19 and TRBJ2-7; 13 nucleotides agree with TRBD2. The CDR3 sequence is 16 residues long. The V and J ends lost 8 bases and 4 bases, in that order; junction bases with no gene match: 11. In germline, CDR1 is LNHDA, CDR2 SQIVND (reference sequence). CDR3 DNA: TGTGCCAGTTCTGCCCGGACTAGCGGGAGCGGGTACGAGCAGTACTTC. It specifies CASSARTSGSGYEQYF.

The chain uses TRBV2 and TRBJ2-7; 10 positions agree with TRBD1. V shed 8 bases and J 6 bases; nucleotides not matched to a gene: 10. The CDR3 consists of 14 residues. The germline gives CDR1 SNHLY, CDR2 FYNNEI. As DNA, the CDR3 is TGTGCCAGCGCCGACACCGACAGGGGGCTCGAGCAGTACTTC. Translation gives CASADTDRGLEQYF.